The 21 T cell receptor beta chains presented below share a single source sample, sequenced in a study of T and B cells in COVID-19 patients. BIOMED2 TRB-A/B primer pools were used in multiplex TRB PCR. TCRdb reprocessed the multiplex PCR reads with MiXCR, giving one entry per CDR3 protein. This table holds 5,500 to 8,000 distinct CDR3 sequences, about a third found once. TRB was amplified from approximately 250-480 ng of blood genomic DNA. Sample: blood. Every receptor here comes from a human donor who had recovered from COVID-19.

This clonotype has a handful of counts. The chain carries TRBV6-5 and TRBJ1-5, with D unresolved. The CDR3 totals 13 residues. CDR1 and CDR2 (germline): MNHEY, SVGAGI. V was trimmed by 0 bases and J by 3 bases, leaving 3 bases between them. The CDR3 loop is CASSYSNNQPQHF. DNA for the CDR3: TGTGCCAGCAGTTACTCGAACAATCAGCCCCAGCATTTT.

In its sample, this clonotype was seen a few times. The junction differs from germline at one of its ends, possibly a read error. The chain employs TRBV10-3 and TRBJ2-2; no clear D. Germline CDR1 is ENHRY and CDR2 is SYGVKD. This CDR3 has 13 amino acids. For the CDR3, the DNA is TGTGCCATCAGGGGGATGAACCCCGGGGAGCTGTTTTTT. It codes for CAIRGMNPGELFF.

The chain carries TRBV19 and TRBJ2-3; the match to TRBD2 covers 14 bases. The ends lost 2 bases at V and 3 bases at J; junction bases unmatched: 7. This CDR3 has 18 amino acids. Germline V gives CDR1 LNHDA, CDR2 SQIVND (reference sequence). The CDR3 protein is CASSITTSGGAKTDTQYF. The CDR3 nucleotides are TGTGCCAGTAGTATAACGACTAGCGGGGGGGCCAAAACAGATACGCAGTATTTT.

This clonotype was observed a few times. CDR3 sequence reads: CASRATGLQGNQYF. The CDR3 nucleotides read TGTGCCAGCAGGGCGACAGGCCTTCAAGGAAACCAGTACTTC. This chain connects TRBV6-6 to TRBJ2-5, with a weak D call TRBD1 (6 bases). Germline-derived CDR1 and CDR2 are MNHNY and SVGAGI (reference sequence). V was cut by 6 bases and J by 10 bases, with 21 bases left in between. This CDR3 has 14 amino acids.

The chain carries TRBV23-1 and TRBJ2-1; TRBD1 is a possible D gene (6 bases). TRBV23-1 has ORF status, its function being uncertain. Trimming stripped 2 bases from V and 9 bases from J, with 17 bases between. The CDR3 runs to 15 residues. The CDR3 loop is CASSQEGPLRGEQFF. In DNA, the CDR3 is TGCGCCAGCAGTCAAGAAGGGCCACTCAGGGGTGAGCAGTTCTTC.

This clonotype was found a few times. The rearrangement uses TRBV5-4 and TRBJ1-2; 7 bases are shared with TRBD1. Looked up from germline, CDR1 is SGHNT and CDR2 is YYREEE (reference sequence). This CDR3 is 15 amino acids long. V gave up 2 bases and J gave up 4 bases; unmatched junction bases: 8. This CDR3 is CASSFSTGSGYGYTF. CDR3 in DNA: TGTGCCAGCAGCTTTTCGACAGGGTCCGGCTATGGCTACACCTTC.

V gene TRBV4-1 combines with J gene TRBJ2-2; D perhaps matches TRBD1 (8 bases). V lost 2 bases, J lost 7 bases, and 26 bases lay in between. The CDR3 has 19 amino acids. Germline assignment: CDR1 MGHRA and CDR2 YSYEKL. Here the CDR3 DNA reads TGCGCCAGCAGCCAAATCCAACCCAAGACAGGGGAGGGGGACGGGGAGCTGTTTTTT. This sequence encodes CASSQIQPKTGEGDGELFF.

This clonotype came up a few times. The chain carries TRBV5-4 and TRBJ2-3; 9 bases are a match to TRBD2. Germline-derived CDR1 and CDR2 are SGHNT and YYREEE (reference sequence). This CDR3 region has 15 residues. V was pared by 4 bases and J by 3 bases, with 6 bases of the junction left unmatched. Written as DNA, the CDR3 is TGTGCCAGCAGCGCGTCTAGCGGGGTAACAGATACGCAGTATTTT. Translation: CASSASSGVTDTQYF.

CDR3 coding DNA: TGTGCCAGCAGAACGAACACCGGGGAGCTGTTTTTT. Protein product: CASRTNTGELFF. This chain uses TRBV27 with TRBJ2-2; the D is unclear. CDR3 length: 12 amino acids. CDR1 and CDR2 from the germline V gene are MNHEY and SMNVEV (reference sequence). V lost 6 bases to trimming and J lost 0 bases, with 2 bases between them.

This chain links TRBV6-5 with TRBJ2-7, with TRBD2 matching over 7 bases. This CDR3 comprises 13 residues. The germline CDR1 and CDR2 sequences are MNHEY and SVGAGI. Trimming took 6 bases from V and 1 from J; bases not matched to a gene: 3. CDR3 in DNA: TGTGCCAGCAGGGGGGGGGGGTCCTACGAGCAGTACGTC. It translates to CASRGGGSYEQYV.

A few counts support this clonotype. The chain has TRBV18 and TRBJ1-4; tentative D call: TRBD1 (5 bases). The CDR3 extends over 15 amino acids. Trimming took 0 bases from V and 7 from J, leaving 12 bases between them. Germline V lookup: CDR1 KGHSH, CDR2 LQKENI. CDR3 in amino acids: CASSPPAFQGEKLFF. The CDR3 nucleotides read TGTGCCAGCTCACCACCCGCTTTCCAGGGTGAAAAACTGTTTTTT.

V gene TRBV10-3 combines with J gene TRBJ2-3; 10 bases agree with TRBD1. The trim removed 10 bases at V and 6 bases at J, leaving 10 bases unmatched. In germline, CDR1 is ENHRY, CDR2 SYGVKD. The CDR3 sequence is 14 residues long. Here the CDR3 reads CATAGDRGLDTQYF. CDR3 nucleotides: TGTGCCACGGCGGGGGACAGGGGTTTGGATACGCAGTATTTT.

This clonotype was detected only once. The rearrangement uses TRBV11-2 and TRBJ2-7, with TRBD1 as a possible D gene (6 bases). The CDR3 spans 14 residues. The germline V gene encodes CDR1 SGHAT and CDR2 FQNNGV. The V gene lost 3 bases and the J gene lost 2 bases, with 11 bases spanning the gap. The CDR3 coding sequence is TGTGCCAGCAGCTTTCCGACAGGAGCCTACGAGCAGTACGTC. Amino acids: CASSFPTGAYEQYV.

As regards this clonotype: The germline gene is not matched at one end of the junction; a read error may be the cause. This rearrangement joins TRBV19 to TRBJ1-5; possible D gene TRBD1, 6 bases. This CDR3 has 19 amino acids. Germline assignment: CDR1 LNHDA and CDR2 SQIVND (reference sequence). This CDR3 is CASSTSPGWSDRFNQLQHF. The CDR3 coding sequence is TGTGCCAGTAGTACCTCCCCCGGATGGAGCGACAGGTTCAATCAGCTCCAGCATTTT.

The chain has TRBV27 and TRBJ1-5; D is possibly TRBD1 (6 bases). Germline CDR1 MNHEY, CDR2 SMNVEV (reference sequence). The CDR3 has 17 residues. V lost 6 bases and J lost 6, with 24 bases in between. CDR3 sequence reads: CASSPITPRGNSQPQHF. CDR3 sequence (DNA): TGTGCCAGCAGCCCAATCACCCCCAGGGGCAATAGTCAGCCCCAGCATTTT.

This CDR3 reads CASSLTGTGGQPQHF. For the CDR3, the DNA is TGTGCCAGCAGCCTAACCGGGACAGGGGGGCAGCCCCAGCATTTT. The V call is TRBV7-6, the J call TRBJ1-5; 11 nucleotides match TRBD1. The V gene end was trimmed by 5 bases and the J gene end by 7 bases; junction bases not matched to a gene: 7. There are 15 residues in the CDR3. The V gene's germline CDR1 is SGHVS and CDR2 FNYEAQ.

This chain joins TRBV6-5 and TRBJ2-5; TRBD1 matches at 8 bases. Trimming cost V 5 bases and J 2 bases; bases outside gene matches: 10. There are 16 residues in the CDR3. CDR1 and CDR2 (germline): MNHEY, SVGAGI. CDR3 DNA sequence: TGTGCCAGCAGTCGAGGACAGGGAAGGGGGCAAGAGACCCAGTACTTC. Its protein product is CASSRGQGRGQETQYF.

This clonotype has only a few counts. The J gene is TRBJ1-1, the V gene TRBV19; D not certain. The germline V and J ends were trimmed by 2 bases and 1 base, with 5 bases remaining between them. The CDR3 covers 13 residues. Per germline, CDR1 LNHDA and CDR2 SQIVND (reference sequence). The CDR3 nucleotides are TGTGCCAGTAGTATACAGAGGAACACTGAAGCTTTCTTT. Its protein is CASSIQRNTEAFF.

The chain links TRBV18 to TRBJ2-2; no clear D. Germline assignment: CDR1 KGHSH and CDR2 LQKENI. This CDR3 has 15 amino acids. With 0 bases removed from V and 5 bases from J, the gap between germline ends came to 10 bases. CDR3 coding DNA: TGTGCCAGCTCACCACCTGGCCATGTGACCGGGGAGCTGTTTTTT. This sequence encodes CASSPPGHVTGELFF.

This chain uses TRBV12-3 or TRBV12-4 with TRBJ1-4; D perhaps matches TRBD1 (6 bases). The CDR3 is made up of 15 amino acids. V was trimmed by 5 bases and J by 4 bases, leaving 14 bases between them. The CDR3 reads CASSPRRGNNEKLFF. In DNA form, the CDR3 reads TGTGCCAGCAGTCCCAGGAGGGGGAATAATGAAAAACTGTTTTTT.

This clonotype has a handful of counts. The chain combines TRBV5-1 with TRBJ2-1; D possibly corresponds to TRBD2 (6 bases). V dropped 0 bases and J dropped 10 bases, with 14 bases sitting between them. CDR1 SGHRS and CDR2 YFSETQ come from the germline V gene. There are 14 residues in the CDR3. The CDR3 region is CASSLVDGRGEQFF. Here the CDR3 DNA reads TGCGCCAGCAGCTTGGTAGACGGGAGAGGGGAGCAGTTCTTC.